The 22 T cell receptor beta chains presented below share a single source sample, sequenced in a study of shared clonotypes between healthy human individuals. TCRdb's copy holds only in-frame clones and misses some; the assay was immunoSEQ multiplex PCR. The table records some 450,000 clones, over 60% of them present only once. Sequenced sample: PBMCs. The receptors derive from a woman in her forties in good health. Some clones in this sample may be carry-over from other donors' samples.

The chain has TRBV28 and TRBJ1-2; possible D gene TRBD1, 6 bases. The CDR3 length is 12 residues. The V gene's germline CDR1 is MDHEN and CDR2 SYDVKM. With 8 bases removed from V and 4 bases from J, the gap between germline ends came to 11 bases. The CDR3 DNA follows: TGTGCCAGCTCCGGGACACCCTATGGCTACACCTTC. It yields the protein CASSGTPYGYTF.

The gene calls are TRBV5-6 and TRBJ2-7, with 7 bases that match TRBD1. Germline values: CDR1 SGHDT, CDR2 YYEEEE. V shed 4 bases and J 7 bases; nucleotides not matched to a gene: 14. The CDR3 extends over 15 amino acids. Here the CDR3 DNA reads TGTGCCAGCAGCGGACGGACAGGATCCCTACGGGAGCAGTACTTC. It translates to CASSGRTGSLREQYF.

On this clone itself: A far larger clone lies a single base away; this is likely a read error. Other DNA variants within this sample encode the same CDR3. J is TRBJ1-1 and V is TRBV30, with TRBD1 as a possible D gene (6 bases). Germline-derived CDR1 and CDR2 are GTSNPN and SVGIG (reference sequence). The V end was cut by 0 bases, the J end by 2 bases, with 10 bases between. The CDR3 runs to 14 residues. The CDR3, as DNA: TGTGCCTGGAGTGTGAGGGGGATAAACACTGAAGCTTTCTTT. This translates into CAWSVRGINTEAFF.

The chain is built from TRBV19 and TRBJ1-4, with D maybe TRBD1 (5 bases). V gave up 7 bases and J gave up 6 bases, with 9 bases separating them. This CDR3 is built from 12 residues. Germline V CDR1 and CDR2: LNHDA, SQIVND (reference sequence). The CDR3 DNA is TGTGCCAGTACCGGGGCCTATGAAAAACTGTTTTTT. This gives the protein CASTGAYEKLFF.

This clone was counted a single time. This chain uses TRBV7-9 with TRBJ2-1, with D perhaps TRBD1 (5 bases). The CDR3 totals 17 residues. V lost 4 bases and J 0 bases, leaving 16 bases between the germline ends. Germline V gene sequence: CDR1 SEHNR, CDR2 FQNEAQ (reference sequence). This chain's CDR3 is CASSSRPGHYSYNEQFF. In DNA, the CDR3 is TGTGCCAGCAGCTCCCGACCAGGACACTACTCCTACAATGAGCAGTTCTTC.

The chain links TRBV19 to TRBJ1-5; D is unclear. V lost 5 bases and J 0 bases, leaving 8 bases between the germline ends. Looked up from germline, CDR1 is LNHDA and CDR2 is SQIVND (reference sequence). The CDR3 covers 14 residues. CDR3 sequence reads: CASSLLNSNQPQHF. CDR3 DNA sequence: TGTGCCAGTAGTCTGCTCAATAGCAATCAGCCCCAGCATTTT.

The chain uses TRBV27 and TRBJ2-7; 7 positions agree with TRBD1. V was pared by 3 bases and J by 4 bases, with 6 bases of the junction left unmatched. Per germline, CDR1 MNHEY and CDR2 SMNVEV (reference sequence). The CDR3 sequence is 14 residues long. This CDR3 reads CASSFATGSYEQYF. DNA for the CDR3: TGTGCCAGCAGTTTCGCGACAGGGTCTTACGAGCAGTACTTC.

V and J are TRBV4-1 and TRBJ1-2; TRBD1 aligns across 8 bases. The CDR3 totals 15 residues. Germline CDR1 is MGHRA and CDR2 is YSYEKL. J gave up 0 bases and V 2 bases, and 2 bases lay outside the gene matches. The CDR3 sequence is CASSQPTGANYGYTF. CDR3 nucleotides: TGCGCCAGCAGCCAACCGACAGGGGCTAACTATGGCTACACCTTC.

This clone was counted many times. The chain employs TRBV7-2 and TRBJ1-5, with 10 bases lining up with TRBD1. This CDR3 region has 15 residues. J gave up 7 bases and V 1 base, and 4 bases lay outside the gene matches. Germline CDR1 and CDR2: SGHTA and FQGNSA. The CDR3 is CASSLEGQGIQPQHF. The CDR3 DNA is TGTGCCAGCAGCTTAGAGGGACAGGGGATCCAGCCCCAGCATTTT.

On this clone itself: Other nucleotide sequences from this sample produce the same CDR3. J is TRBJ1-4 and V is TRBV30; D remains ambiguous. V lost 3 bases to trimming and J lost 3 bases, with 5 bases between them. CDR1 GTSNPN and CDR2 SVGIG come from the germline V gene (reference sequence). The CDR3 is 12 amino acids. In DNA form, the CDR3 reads TGTGCCTGGAGGCCAGCTAATGAAAAACTGTTTTTT. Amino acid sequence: CAWRPANEKLFF. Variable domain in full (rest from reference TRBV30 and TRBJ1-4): SQTIHQWPATLVQPVGSPLSLECTVEGTSNPNLYWYRQAAGRGLQLLFYSVGIGQISSEVPQNLSASRPQDRQFILSSKKLLLSDSGFYLCAWRPANEKLFFGSGTQLSVL.

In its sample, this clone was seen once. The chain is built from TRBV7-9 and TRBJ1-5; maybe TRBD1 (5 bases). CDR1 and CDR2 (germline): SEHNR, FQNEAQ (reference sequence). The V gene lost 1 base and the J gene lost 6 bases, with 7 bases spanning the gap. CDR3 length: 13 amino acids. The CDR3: CASSLGGGQPQHF. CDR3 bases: TGTGCCAGCAGCTTAGGGGGGGGTCAGCCCCAGCATTTT.

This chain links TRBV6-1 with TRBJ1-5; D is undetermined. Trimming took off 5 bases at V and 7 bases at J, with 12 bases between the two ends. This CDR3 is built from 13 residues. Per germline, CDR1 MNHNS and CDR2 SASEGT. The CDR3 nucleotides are TGTGCCAGCAGTTCAACCCCGGGGCAGCCCCAGCATTTT. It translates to CASSSTPGQPQHF.

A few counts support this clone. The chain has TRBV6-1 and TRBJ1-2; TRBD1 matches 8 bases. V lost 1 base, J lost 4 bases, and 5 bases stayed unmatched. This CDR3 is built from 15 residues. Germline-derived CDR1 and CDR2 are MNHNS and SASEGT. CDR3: CASSEGRGRIYGYTF. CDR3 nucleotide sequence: TGTGCCAGCAGTGAAGGCAGGGGGCGGATCTATGGCTACACCTTC.

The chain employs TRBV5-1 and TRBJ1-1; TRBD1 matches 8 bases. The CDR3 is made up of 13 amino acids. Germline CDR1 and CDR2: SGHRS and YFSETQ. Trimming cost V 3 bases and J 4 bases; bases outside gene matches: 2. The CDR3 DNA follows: TGCGCCAGCAGCTACGGACAGGGCACTGAAGCTTTCTTT. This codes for CASSYGQGTEAFF.

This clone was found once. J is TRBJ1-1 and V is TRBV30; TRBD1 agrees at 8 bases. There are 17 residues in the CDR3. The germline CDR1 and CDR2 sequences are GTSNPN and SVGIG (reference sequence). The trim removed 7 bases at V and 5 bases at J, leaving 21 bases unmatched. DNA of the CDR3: TGTGCCTCGCGGACAGGGTTTAGCTCCGCTGATTTTACTGAAGCTTTCTTT. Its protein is CASRTGFSSADFTEAFF.

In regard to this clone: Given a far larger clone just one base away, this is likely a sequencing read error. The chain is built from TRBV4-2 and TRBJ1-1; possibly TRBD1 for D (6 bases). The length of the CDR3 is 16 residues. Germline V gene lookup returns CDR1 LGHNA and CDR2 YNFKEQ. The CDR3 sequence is CAGSQGDTHTNTEAFF. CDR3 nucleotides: TGTGCCGGCAGCCAAGGGGACACTCACACCAACACTGAAGCTTTCTTT.

CDR3 loop: CASSLAVGGQETQYF. The CDR3 region has the DNA TGTGCCAGCAGCTTAGCAGTGGGGGGTCAAGAGACCCAGTACTTC. The V call is TRBV7-9, the J call TRBJ2-5, with D possibly being TRBD2 (6 bases). V was shortened by 0 bases and J by 2 bases, with 10 bases between the two germline ends. This CDR3 region has 15 residues. Germline V lookup: CDR1 SEHNR, CDR2 FQNEAQ (reference sequence).

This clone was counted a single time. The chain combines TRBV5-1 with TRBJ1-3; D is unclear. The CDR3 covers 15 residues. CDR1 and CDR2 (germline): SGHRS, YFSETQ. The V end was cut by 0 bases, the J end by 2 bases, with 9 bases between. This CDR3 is CASSLAFVAGNTIYF. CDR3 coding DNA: TGCGCCAGCAGCTTGGCGTTTGTAGCTGGAAACACCATATATTTT.

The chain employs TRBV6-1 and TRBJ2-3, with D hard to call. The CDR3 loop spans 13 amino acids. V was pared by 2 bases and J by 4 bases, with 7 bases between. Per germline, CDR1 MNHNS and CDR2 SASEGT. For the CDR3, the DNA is TGTGCCAGCAGTGAATCAGGCCCAGATACGCAGTATTTT. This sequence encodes CASSESGPDTQYF.

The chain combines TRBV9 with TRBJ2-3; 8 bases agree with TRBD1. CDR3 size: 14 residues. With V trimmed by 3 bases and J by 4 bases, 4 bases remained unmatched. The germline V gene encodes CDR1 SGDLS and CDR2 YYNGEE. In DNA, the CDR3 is TGTGCCAGCAGCGCCGGACAGGGATCAGATACGCAGTATTTT. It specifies CASSAGQGSDTQYF.

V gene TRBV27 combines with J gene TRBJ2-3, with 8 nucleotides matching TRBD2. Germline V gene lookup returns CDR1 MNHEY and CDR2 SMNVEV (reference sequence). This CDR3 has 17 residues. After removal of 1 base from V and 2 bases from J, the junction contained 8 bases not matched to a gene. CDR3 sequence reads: CASSLWGVAGPTDTQYF. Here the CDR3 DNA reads TGTGCCAGCAGTTTATGGGGTGTAGCGGGGCCCACAGATACGCAGTATTTT.

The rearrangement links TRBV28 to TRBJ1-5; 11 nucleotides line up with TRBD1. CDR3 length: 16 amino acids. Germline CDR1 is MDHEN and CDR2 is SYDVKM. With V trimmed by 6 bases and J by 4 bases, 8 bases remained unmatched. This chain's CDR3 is CASSGTGGSGNQPQHF. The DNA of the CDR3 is TGTGCCAGCAGCGGGACAGGGGGTTCGGGGAATCAGCCCCAGCATTTT. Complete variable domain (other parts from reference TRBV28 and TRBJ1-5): DVKVTQSSRYLVKRTGEKVFLECVQDMDHENMFWYRQDPGLGLRLIYFSYDVKMKEKGDIPEGYSVSREKKERFSLILESASTNQTSMYLCASSGTGGSGNQPQHFGDGTRLSIL.